The rows below give T cell receptor beta chains drawn from one sample of a study of T cells after yellow fever vaccination. TCRdb fed the 5' RACE reads into MiXCR, producing one record per CDR3 protein. The sample gives under 550,000 distinct CDR3 sequences, 20% to 25% of which show up once; approximately 16% is in the top ten. Source: PBMCs, taken about 20 days after the first yellow fever vaccination. The receptors shown here come from a man between 18 and 35 years old who received the YFV17D yellow fever vaccine. Each CDR3 is given with its conserved first and last residue. The order of the fields is D gene, clone size, J gene, V gene, CDR3 protein, CDR3 DNA. A D gene is named only where the DNA matches it firmly. Clone size is stated in some rows and not others, as once, few, many or a class when expanded.

D: .
size: .
J: TRBJ1-4
V: TRBV25-1
CDR3: CASSDPTVLHREEKLFF
DNA: TGTGCCAGCAGTGACCCGACAGTCCTACACCGAGAAGAAAAACTGTTTTTT

D: .
size: .
J: TRBJ2-3
V: TRBV11-2
CDR3: CASRVPGRGTDTQYF
DNA: TGTGCCAGCAGGGTTCCCGGGAGAGGTACAGATACGCAGTATTTT

D: .
size: .
J: TRBJ1-3
V: TRBV2
CDR3: CASSVSGSGNTIYF
DNA: TGTGCCAGCAGTGTTTCCGGGTCTGGAAACACCATATATTTT

D: .
size: few
J: TRBJ1-2
V: TRBV19
CDR3: CASSMVGVIGYTF
DNA: TGTGCCAGTAGTATGGTTGGCGTCATTGGCTACACCTTC

D: TRBD2
size: once
J: TRBJ2-7
V: TRBV5-1
CDR3: CASSKTSGVYEQYF
DNA: TGCGCCAGCAGCAAGACTAGCGGGGTCTACGAGCAGTACTTC

D: TRBD1
size: .
J: TRBJ2-5
V: TRBV6-1
CDR3: CASIWDSFSAQYF
DNA: TGTGCCAGCATATGGGACAGTTTCTCGGCCCAGTACTTC

D: .
size: .
J: TRBJ1-2
V: TRBV5-1
CDR3: CASSIRDGELGYTF
DNA: TGCGCCAGCAGCATCAGGGACGGGGAGTTGGGCTACACCTTC

D: .
size: .
J: TRBJ2-1
V: TRBV3-1
CDR3: CASSQVLYNEQFF
DNA: TGTGCCAGCAGCCAAGTCCTGTACAATGAGCAGTTCTTC

D: .
size: few
J: TRBJ2-1
V: TRBV5-1
CDR3: CASSDRLTSYNEQFF
DNA: TGCGCCAGCAGCGACCGACTAACGTCCTACAATGAGCAGTTCTTC

D: .
size: .
J: TRBJ2-5
V: TRBV20-1
CDR3: CSARAEGWETQYF
DNA: TGCAGTGCTAGAGCCGAGGGGTGGGAGACCCAGTACTTC

D: .
size: .
J: TRBJ1-1
V: TRBV7-9
CDR3: CASSLDVAGRPEAFF
DNA: TGTGCCAGCAGCTTAGACGTAGCAGGGCGGCCTGAAGCTTTCTTT

D: .
size: few
J: TRBJ2-2
V: TRBV18
CDR3: CASSREQGPGKLFF
DNA: TGTGCCAGCTCTCGCGAACAGGGCCCCGGGAAGCTGTTTTTT

D: .
size: .
J: TRBJ2-7
V: TRBV10-3
CDR3: CAISRDSPSYEQYF
DNA: TGTGCCATCAGTCGAGACAGTCCCTCCTACGAGCAGTACTTC

D: .
size: many
J: TRBJ2-5
V: TRBV29-1
CDR3: CSVEQETQYF
DNA: TGCAGCGTCGAACAAGAGACCCAGTACTTC

D: TRBD1
size: .
J: TRBJ2-5
V: TRBV5-4
CDR3: CASSTRQGPNQETQYF
DNA: TGTGCCAGCAGCACCAGACAGGGACCGAACCAAGAGACCCAGTACTTC

D: TRBD2
size: .
J: TRBJ2-2
V: TRBV20-1
CDR3: CSARKIEGASGGESQNTGELFF
DNA: TGCAGTGCTAGAAAGATCGAGGGTGCTAGCGGGGGGGAAAGTCAGAACACCGGGGAGCTGTTTTTT

D: TRBD1
size: .
J: TRBJ1-1
V: TRBV7-2
CDR3: CASTVGQGWSTEAFF
DNA: TGTGCCAGCACCGTAGGACAGGGTTGGAGCACTGAAGCTTTCTTT

D: .
size: few
J: TRBJ1-5
V: TRBV6-5
CDR3: CASTLGGGTYQPQHF
DNA: TGTGCCAGCACCCTAGGGGGGGGGACCTATCAGCCCCAGCATTTT

D: .
size: .
J: TRBJ1-1
V: TRBV4-1
CDR3: CASSQEQAAAEAFF
DNA: TGCGCCAGCAGCCAGGAACAGGCAGCGGCTGAAGCTTTCTTT

D: TRBD2
size: .
J: TRBJ2-1
V: TRBV10-3
CDR3: CAGSEEPLTSSEQFF
DNA: TGTGCCGGCAGTGAGGAGCCCTTGACTAGCAGTGAGCAGTTCTTC

D: TRBD2
size: .
J: TRBJ2-3
V: TRBV18
CDR3: CASSPYGGVTDTQYF
DNA: TGTGCCAGCTCACCCTACGGGGGGGTCACAGATACGCAGTATTTT

D: TRBD2
size: .
J: TRBJ2-3
V: TRBV18
CDR3: CASSPLGPGLAESDTQYF
DNA: TGTGCCAGCTCACCACTAGGACCGGGACTAGCGGAATCAGATACGCAGTATTTT

D: .
size: few
J: TRBJ1-1
V: TRBV7-9
CDR3: CASSSLGSLAFF
DNA: TGTGCCAGCAGCTCCCTCGGGTCTCTAGCTTTCTTT

D: TRBD2
size: .
J: TRBJ2-2
V: TRBV12-3/TRBV12-4
CDR3: CASTGLVLSGELFF
DNA: TGTGCCAGCACCGGACTAGTGCTGTCCGGGGAGCTGTTTTTT

D: .
size: .
J: TRBJ2-1
V: TRBV5-1
CDR3: CASSWGTGRYNEQFF
DNA: TGCGCCAGCAGCTGGGGAACAGGGAGATACAATGAGCAGTTCTTC

D: .
size: few
J: TRBJ1-4
V: TRBV6-6
CDR3: CASSGLLRLFF
DNA: TGTGCCAGCAGTGGCCTATTGCGGCTGTTTTTT

D: .
size: .
J: TRBJ1-2
V: TRBV4-2
CDR3: CASSQAFRGDPNGYTF
DNA: TGTGCCAGCAGCCAAGCCTTCCGGGGCGATCCCAATGGCTACACCTTC

D: .
size: .
J: TRBJ1-5
V: TRBV12-3/TRBV12-4
CDR3: CASSREGAQHF
DNA: TGTGCCAGCAGCAGGGAGGGGGCCCAGCATTTT

D: .
size: .
J: TRBJ1-5
V: TRBV6-6
CDR3: CASCRGSNQPQHF
DNA: TGTGCCAGCTGTCGCGGGAGCAATCAGCCCCAGCATTTT

D: .
size: few
J: TRBJ2-7
V: TRBV12-5
CDR3: CASGLVHGFPYEQYF
DNA: TGTGCTAGTGGTTTGGTACACGGATTCCCGTACGAGCAGTACTTC

D: .
size: .
J: TRBJ1-5
V: TRBV7-2
CDR3: CASSLWAGASNQPQHF
DNA: TGTGCCAGCAGCTTATGGGCAGGGGCGAGCAATCAGCCCCAGCATTTT

D: .
size: .
J: TRBJ2-1
V: TRBV7-2
CDR3: CASSVTASSYNEQFF
DNA: TGTGCCAGCAGCGTGACAGCGAGCTCCTACAATGAGCAGTTCTTC

D: .
size: .
J: TRBJ2-3
V: TRBV9
CDR3: CASSVEPAGPPGTQYF
DNA: TGTGCCAGCAGCGTAGAACCCGCAGGACCCCCCGGCACGCAGTATTTT

D: .
size: few
J: TRBJ2-3
V: TRBV25-1
CDR3: CASIQGTDTQYF
DNA: TGTGCCAGCATACAGGGCACAGATACGCAGTATTTT